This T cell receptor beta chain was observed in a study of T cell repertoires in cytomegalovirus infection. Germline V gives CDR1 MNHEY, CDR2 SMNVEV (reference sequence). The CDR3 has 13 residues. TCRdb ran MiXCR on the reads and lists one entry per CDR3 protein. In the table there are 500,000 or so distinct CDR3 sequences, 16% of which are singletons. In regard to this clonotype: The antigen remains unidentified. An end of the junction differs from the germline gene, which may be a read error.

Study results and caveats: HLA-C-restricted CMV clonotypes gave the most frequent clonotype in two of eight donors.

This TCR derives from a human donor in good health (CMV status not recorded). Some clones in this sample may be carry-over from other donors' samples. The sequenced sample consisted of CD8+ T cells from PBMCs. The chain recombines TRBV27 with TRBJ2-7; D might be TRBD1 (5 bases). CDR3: CASSFRGSHEQYF. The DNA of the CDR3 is TGTGCCAGCAGTTTTAGGGGCTCCCACGAGCAGTACTTC.